Listed below are T cell receptor beta chains from one sample, sequenced in a study of blood T cell repertoires in COVID-19. The method was immunoSEQ multiplex PCR; TCRdb's version includes in-frame clones alone and lacks a portion of them. The sample has fewer than 350,000 clones, under 90% seen once. Material: PBMCs or T cells enriched from blood (not recorded which). The receptors were sampled from a woman between 35 and 50 years old who had recovered from COVID-19. Each CDR3 is given with its conserved first and last residue. Each record gives: V gene, D gene, clone size, J gene, CDR3 length, CDR3 protein, CDR3 DNA. D genes are given only for firm matches. Clone size is shown for a subset of rows, as once, few, many or a class of expanded clone.

TRBV30	TRBD1	NA	TRBJ1-2	15	CAWRRSPGGGYGYTF	TGTGCCTGGAGGAGATCCCCAGGGGGTGGCTATGGCTACACCTTC
TRBV7-6	NA	NA	TRBJ2-1	14	CASSLVETSNEQFF	TGTGCCAGCAGCTTAGTAGAGACTAGCAATGAGCAGTTCTTC
TRBV27	NA	NA	TRBJ1-3	14	CASSGGRTGNTIYF	TGTGCCAGCTCGGGGGGGCGAACTGGAAACACCATATATTTT
TRBV5-4	NA	NA	TRBJ2-3	13	CASSMSGTDTQYF	TGTGCCAGCAGTATGTCGGGCACAGATACGCAGTATTTT
TRBV18	NA	NA	TRBJ2-7	14	CASSRADSLREQYF	TGTGCCAGCTCACGAGCGGATTCTCTTAGGGAGCAGTACTTC
TRBV7-3	TRBD2	NA	TRBJ2-5	14	CASSFSSGGETQYF	TGTGCCAGCAGCTTCTCTAGCGGGGGGGAGACCCAGTACTTC
TRBV15	NA	NA	TRBJ2-7	14	CATSRDRGNYEQYF	TGTGCCACCAGCAGAGATCGGGGAAATTACGAGCAGTACTTC
TRBV12-3/TRBV12-4	NA	NA	TRBJ1-6	13	CASSFYGDSPLHF	TGTGCCAGCAGTTTTTACGGGGATTCACCCCTCCACTTT
TRBV30	TRBD1	NA	TRBJ2-1	15	CAWARAGQGYNEQFF	TGTGCCTGGGCGAGGGCGGGACAGGGGTACAATGAGCAGTTCTTC
TRBV6-5	NA	NA	TRBJ1-2	16	CASSYRGGGINYGYTF	TGTGCCAGCAGTTACCGAGGGGGGGGCATTAACTATGGCTACACCTTC
TRBV7-4	NA	NA	TRBJ1-5	13	CAAGEQDYQPQHF	TGTGCCGCCGGGGAGCAGGACTATCAGCCCCAGCATTTT
TRBV14	NA	NA	TRBJ2-2	13	CASSPTGTGELFF	TGTGCCAGCAGCCCGACGGGAACCGGGGAGCTGTTTTTT
TRBV6-5	TRBD1	once	TRBJ1-1	14	CASNYQGAKFPAFF	TGTGCCAGCAATTATCAGGGGGCGAAGTTTCCCGCTTTCTTT
TRBV27	NA	NA	TRBJ2-2	15	CASSYDSFATGELFF	TGTGCCAGCAGTTACGACAGCTTCGCCACCGGGGAGCTGTTTTTT
TRBV13	TRBD2	NA	TRBJ2-1	16	CASSLEGGRMANEQFF	TGTGCCAGCAGCTTAGAAGGCGGGAGGATGGCTAATGAGCAGTTCTTC
TRBV7-2	TRBD1	NA	TRBJ2-2	15	CASRRQGALTGELFF	TGTGCCAGCAGGAGACAGGGGGCACTAACCGGGGAGCTGTTTTTT
TRBV5-4	NA	NA	TRBJ1-4	15	CASSLVGATNEKLFF	TGTGCCAGCAGCTTGGTGGGCGCAACTAATGAAAAACTGTTTTTT
TRBV7-2	NA	NA	TRBJ1-1	17	CASSSALGGGRGTEAFF	TGTGCCAGCAGCTCCGCCCTCGGGGGGGGCCGGGGTACTGAAGCTTTCTTT
TRBV6-5	TRBD2	NA	TRBJ2-5	13	CATQTAGGETQYF	TGTGCCACCCAAACGGCGGGGGGAGAGACCCAGTACTTC
TRBV7-9	TRBD1	NA	TRBJ1-5	14	CASSSMTGDQPQHF	TGTGCCAGCAGCAGCATGACAGGGGATCAGCCCCAGCATTTT
TRBV6-5	NA	NA	TRBJ1-1	15	CASSYSEGIDTEAFF	TGTGCCAGCAGTTACTCGGAGGGTATCGACACTGAAGCTTTCTTT
TRBV30	NA	NA	TRBJ1-2	13	CAWTTFRQGGYTF	TGTGCCTGGACCACCTTCCGGCAGGGTGGCTACACCTTC
TRBV6-1	NA	once	TRBJ1-2	15	CASSEIQGLNYGYTF	TGTGCCAGCAGTGAAATACAGGGACTAAACTATGGCTACACCTTC
TRBV6-5	NA	NA	TRBJ2-7	13	CASDAAREYEQYF	TGTGCCAGCGATGCCGCGAGGGAGTACGAGCAGTACTTC
TRBV4-1	NA	once	TRBJ1-4	16	CASSQGRGGSNEKLFF	TGCGCCAGCAGCCAAGGCAGAGGGGGTTCTAATGAAAAACTGTTTTTT
TRBV7-8	NA	NA	TRBJ1-3	14	CASSLENSGNTIYF	TGTGCCAGCAGCTTGGAGAACTCTGGAAACACCATATATTTT
TRBV9	TRBD1	NA	TRBJ1-2	15	CASQREGQGNYGYTF	TGTGCCAGCCAACGAGAGGGACAGGGGAACTATGGCTACACCTTC
TRBV15	TRBD2	NA	TRBJ2-5	17	CATSRNPGGGPGETQYF	TGTGCCACCAGCAGAAACCCCGGCGGGGGGCCAGGGGAGACCCAGTACTTC
TRBV25-1	TRBD1	once	TRBJ1-6	16	CASSEQGVGYNSPLHF	TGTGCCAGCAGTGAGCAGGGGGTAGGGTATAATTCACCCCTCCACTTT
TRBV9	TRBD1	NA	TRBJ1-3	19	CASSVGQGRLGFSGNTIYF	TGTGCCAGCAGCGTTGGACAGGGACGATTGGGATTCTCTGGAAACACCATATATTTT
TRBV27	TRBD1	NA	TRBJ1-2	15	CASSPRRGQGYGYTF	TGTGCCAGCAGTCCTAGGAGGGGACAGGGGTACGGCTACACCTTC
TRBV28	NA	NA	TRBJ2-1	15	CASTFSTGAQLGQFF	TGTGCCAGCACCTTCAGTACGGGAGCGCAACTTGGGCAGTTCTTC
TRBV11-3	TRBD2	NA	TRBJ2-1	15	CASSPSLAGRNEQFF	TGTGCCAGCAGCCCCTCGCTAGCGGGAAGGAATGAGCAGTTCTTC
TRBV6-9	NA	NA	TRBJ1-2	16	CASSYRHPGSPRHYTF	TGTGCCAGCAGTTACCGGCACCCCGGGTCTCCGCGTCACTACACCTTC
TRBV5-4	TRBD2	NA	TRBJ2-1	12	CVNGGGGSEQFF	TGTGTCAATGGGGGGGGAGGGAGTGAGCAGTTCTTC
TRBV14	TRBD2	NA	TRBJ2-1	17	CASSLRTGLAGVDEQFF	TGTGCCAGCAGCCTTCGGACAGGACTAGCGGGAGTGGATGAGCAGTTCTTC
TRBV27	TRBD1	NA	TRBJ1-2	15	CASRLLRGSGYGYTF	TGTGCCAGCAGGCTACTCAGGGGGTCAGGCTATGGCTACACCTTC
TRBV6-5	TRBD1	NA	TRBJ1-1	13	CASGDRGLKKAFF	TGTGCCAGCGGCGACAGGGGGCTAAAGAAAGCTTTCTTT
TRBV30	NA	NA	TRBJ2-1	13	CAWSVGGYNEQFF	TGTGCCTGGAGTGTAGGGGGCTACAATGAGCAGTTCTTC
TRBV7-9	TRBD1	NA	TRBJ1-1	14	CASSYDRGNTEAFF	TGTGCCAGCAGCTACGACAGGGGGAACACTGAAGCTTTCTTT
TRBV3-1/TRBV3-2	NA	NA	TRBJ2-2	14	CASSQGAHTGELFF	TGTGCCAGCAGCCAAGGGGCCCACACCGGGGAGCTGTTTTTT
TRBV4-2	NA	once	TRBJ1-2	16	CASSHSGSRANYGYTF	TGTGCCAGCAGCCACAGCGGCAGCCGAGCTAACTATGGCTACACCTTC
TRBV4-3	NA	NA	TRBJ1-4	16	CASSQDGGLREEKLFF	TGCGCCAGCAGCCAAGATGGGGGACTTAGAGAGGAAAAACTGTTTTTT
TRBV3-1/TRBV3-2	NA	NA	TRBJ1-4	14	CASSQGSTNEKLFF	TGTGCCAGCAGCCAGGGGAGCACTAATGAAAAACTGTTTTTT
TRBV4-1	NA	NA	TRBJ1-1	16	CASSQGWGAGDTEAFF	TGCGCCAGCAGCCAAGGTTGGGGGGCGGGGGACACTGAAGCTTTCTTT
TRBV2	TRBD2	NA	TRBJ2-1	14	CASSEGLAGGGGFF	TGTGCCAGCAGTGAGGGACTAGCGGGAGGAGGGGGGTTCTTC
TRBV5-1	NA	NA	TRBJ1-1	15	CASMMTQGQNTEAFF	TGCGCCAGCATGATGACCCAAGGACAGAACACTGAAGCTTTCTTT
TRBV5-1	TRBD1	NA	TRBJ1-2	16	CASSSYPAGGNYGYTF	TGCGCCAGCAGCAGCTACCCCGCAGGGGGCAACTATGGCTACACCTTC
TRBV4-1	TRBD1	NA	TRBJ1-1	15	CASSQRTGRNTEAFF	TGCGCCAGCAGCCAACGGACAGGGAGGAACACTGAAGCTTTCTTT
TRBV2	TRBD1	NA	TRBJ1-3	18	CASRRYLDRGHLGNTIYF	TGTGCCAGCAGGAGATACTTGGACAGGGGGCACCTTGGAAACACCATATATTTT
TRBV7-7	TRBD1	NA	TRBJ2-5	15	CASSPGTGLVETQYF	TGTGCTAGCAGCCCCGGGACAGGGCTTGTGGAGACCCAGTACTTC
TRBV6-4	NA	NA	TRBJ1-5	13	CASSTGLNQPQHF	TGTGCCAGCAGTACAGGGCTGAATCAGCCCCAGCATTTT
TRBV27	TRBD2	NA	TRBJ2-2	17	CASTYRAGGPDTGELFF	TGTGCCAGCACCTATAGGGCGGGAGGGCCAGACACCGGGGAGCTGTTTTTT
TRBV19	NA	NA	TRBJ2-1	13	CASSIDLGRDQFF	TGTGCCAGTAGTATAGATCTCGGGCGGGATCAGTTCTTC
TRBV7-9	NA	NA	TRBJ1-1	16	CASSFQWGVLNTEAFF	TGTGCCAGCAGCTTTCAATGGGGGGTATTGAACACTGAAGCTTTCTTT
TRBV19	NA	NA	TRBJ2-3	15	CASSNWGGGTDTQYF	TGTGCCAGTAGTAATTGGGGCGGAGGCACAGATACGCAGTATTTT
TRBV6-2/TRBV6-3	TRBD2	NA	TRBJ2-7	14	CASSLIAGAREQYF	TGTGCCAGCAGTCTGATAGCGGGAGCTCGGGAGCAGTACTTC
TRBV27	NA	NA	TRBJ2-1	16	CASQGPGSGYYNEQFF	TGTGCCAGCCAGGGTCCCGGTTCGGGTTACTACAATGAGCAGTTCTTC